This T cell receptor (beta chain) was observed in a study of cytomegalovirus exposure and HLA in healthy donors. Notes on the study in general: The study listed 164 cytomegalovirus-associated TCR beta chains. Three CMV-associated chains were confirmed in vitro to be specific for CMV antigens. 87-base-pair reads could not separate some V segments, including TRBV6-2 and TRBV6-3. Later on, a genetic analysis was performed. It linked a missense variant in DCLRE1C with V- and J-gene trimming of TCR beta.

Both 60 Vbeta primers and 13 Jbeta primers went into the PCR. Method: immunoSEQ multiplex PCR; TCRdb's copy keeps in-frame clones and lacks some. The sample data list approximately 100,000 clones. For this clone: Antigen unknown.

Germline values: CDR1 KGHSH, CDR2 LQKENI. Between the trimmed V and J ends, which lost 3 bases and 0 bases, there was a span of 18 bases. The CDR3 totals 18 residues. The TCR sequence derives from a man in his forties or fifties in good health and CMV-seropositive. This chain uses TRBV18 with TRBJ2-1, with a weak D call TRBD1 (6 bases). Sequencing used PBMCs. The CDR3 region has the DNA TGTGCCAGCTCACCTTTTAAACAGGGCCGGAGCTCCTACAATGAGCAGTTCTTC. Translated, it gives CASSPFKQGRSSYNEQFF.